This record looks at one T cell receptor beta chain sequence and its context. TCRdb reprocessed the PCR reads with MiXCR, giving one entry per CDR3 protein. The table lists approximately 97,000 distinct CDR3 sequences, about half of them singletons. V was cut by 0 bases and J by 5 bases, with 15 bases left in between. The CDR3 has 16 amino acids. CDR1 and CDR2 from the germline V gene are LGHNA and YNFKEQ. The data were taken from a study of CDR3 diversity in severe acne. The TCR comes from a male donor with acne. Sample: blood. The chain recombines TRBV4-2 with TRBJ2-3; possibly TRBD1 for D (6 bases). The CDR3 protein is CASSQDQGRGRDTQYF. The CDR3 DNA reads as TGTGCCAGCAGCCAAGATCAAGGCAGGGGAAGAGATACGCAGTATTTT.